The 20 T cell receptor beta chains below all came from one sample that was sequenced in a study of shared clonotypes between healthy human individuals. Naive CD8 cells, CD45RO-negative and positively selected for CCR7, excluded terminally differentiated effector memory CD45RA+ cells. Clones were read by immunoSEQ multiplex PCR, and TCRdb kept only the in-frame ones, dropping some. This sample has millions of clones, with roughly 95% found just once. Sample: naive CD8+ T cells sorted from blood. The origin of the receptors is a man in his late teens or twenties in good health.

As for this clone: This specimen includes other DNA sequences encoding the same CDR3. The genes are TRBV4-3 and TRBJ2-7; TRBD1 matches at 8 bases. Germline trimming cut 0 bases from V and 4 bases from J; bases unmatched to any gene: 5. This CDR3 is built from 15 residues. CDR1 and CDR2 from the germline V gene are LGHNA and YSLEER. CDR3 nucleotides: TGCGCCAGCAGCCAAGATAGGGACAGGAGTTACGAGCAGTACTTC. It is translated as CASSQDRDRSYEQYF.

In this sample, this clone turned up once. The chain couples TRBV6-6 to TRBJ2-3; the match to TRBD2 covers 8 bases. Germline CDR1 reads MNHNY; CDR2 reads SVGAGI (reference sequence). Trimming cost V 4 bases and J 3 bases; bases outside gene matches: 3. The CDR3 contains 14 residues. The CDR3: CASSLREETDTQYF. CDR3 DNA: TGTGCCAGCAGTTTGCGGGAGGAGACAGATACGCAGTATTTT.

The chain uses TRBV6-5 and TRBJ1-5; possible D gene TRBD1, 6 bases. CDR1 is MNHEY and CDR2 is SVGAGI in the germline V gene. The CDR3 is 15 residues long. V was pared by 0 bases and J by 5 bases, with 11 bases between. CDR3 region: CASSYSEGVDQPQHF. CDR3 nucleotide sequence: TGTGCCAGCAGTTACTCAGAGGGGGTTGATCAGCCCCAGCATTTT.

A remark on this clone: At the DNA level, this CDR3 is encoded by other sequences in the same sample as well. This sequence joins TRBV28 and TRBJ1-1; D may be TRBD1 (6 bases). This CDR3 comprises 13 residues. Germline assignment: CDR1 MDHEN and CDR2 SYDVKM. V shed 2 bases and J shed 2 bases, with 6 bases lying between them. In nucleotides, the CDR3 is TGTGCCAGCAGTTTAGGGACAAACACTGAAGCTTTCTTT. Amino acid sequence: CASSLGTNTEAFF.

This chain links TRBV30 with TRBJ2-2; no firm D call. There are 14 residues in the CDR3. Per the germline V gene, CDR1 is GTSNPN and CDR2 is SVGIG (reference sequence). The V end was cut by 8 bases, the J end by 0 bases, with 13 bases between. This CDR3 reads CAGRILPNTGELFF. CDR3 sequence (DNA): TGTGCCGGTCGTATCCTACCGAACACCGGGGAGCTGTTTTTT.

Details on this clone: The sample holds other DNA sequences that translate to the same CDR3. This sequence joins TRBV7-9 and TRBJ2-5, with unresolved D. V gave up 2 bases and J gave up 3 bases, with 4 bases separating them. This CDR3 is built from 12 residues. Germline V CDR1 and CDR2: SEHNR, FQNEAQ (reference sequence). The CDR3 DNA sequence: TGTGCCAGCAGCTTACTCGAAGAGACCCAGTACTTC. This encodes CASSLLEETQYF.

The genes are TRBV28 and TRBJ1-5, with D maybe TRBD1 (5 bases). From germline, CDR1 is MDHEN and CDR2 SYDVKM. This CDR3 is 15 amino acids long. With 3 bases removed from V and 4 bases from J, the gap between germline ends came to 13 bases. This CDR3 is CASSLKQGLNQPQHF. DNA of the CDR3: TGTGCCAGCAGTTTGAAGCAGGGCCTGAATCAGCCCCAGCATTTT.

The J gene is TRBJ1-6, the V gene TRBV27; TRBD1 is a possible D gene (5 bases). The V gene's germline CDR1 is MNHEY and CDR2 SMNVEV (reference sequence). The CDR3 has 13 residues. V was trimmed by 3 bases and J by 10 bases, leaving 10 bases between them. CDR3 loop: CASSFQGSSPLHF. The CDR3 DNA reads as TGTGCCAGCAGTTTCCAGGGTTCCTCACCCCTCCACTTT.

This clone appeared a single time. This rearrangement joins TRBV30 to TRBJ1-5; D unresolved. V lost 0 bases and J lost 3, with 15 bases in between. The CDR3 extends over 16 amino acids. Germline V gene lookup returns CDR1 GTSNPN and CDR2 SVGIG (reference sequence). The chain's CDR3 is CAWSVREGWNNQPQHF. The DNA of the CDR3 is TGTGCCTGGAGTGTAAGGGAAGGGTGGAACAATCAGCCCCAGCATTTT.

The chain recombines TRBV10-3 with TRBJ2-5, with D possibly being TRBD1 (6 bases). Deletions cut 4 bases from V and 0 bases from J, with 12 bases between. The length of the CDR3 is 15 residues. Germline CDR1 is ENHRY and CDR2 is SYGVKD. As DNA, the CDR3 is TGTGCCATCAGTGGGGACACAATCTACCAAGAGACCCAGTACTTC. Its translation is CAISGDTIYQETQYF.

Note on this clone: Other nucleotide sequences in the sample specify the same CDR3. This chain connects TRBV12-5 to TRBJ1-2; no clear D gene. This CDR3 has 13 amino acids. The germline V gene has CDR1 LGHNT and CDR2 FRNRAP. V shed 1 base and J shed 1 base, with 4 bases lying between them. The CDR3 DNA reads TGTGCTAGTGGTTTGGGGAGTAACTATGGCTACACCTTC. Its protein product is CASGLGSNYGYTF.

This sequence joins TRBV5-1 and TRBJ2-7; D is possibly TRBD1 (5 bases). The CDR3 is 14 amino acids. V lost 4 bases and J 1 base, leaving 12 bases between the germline ends. Germline CDR1 and CDR2: SGHRS and YFSETQ. This CDR3 reads CASSRWGGSYEQYF. Here the CDR3 DNA reads TGCGCCAGCAGCCGCTGGGGCGGTTCCTACGAGCAGTACTTC.

This chain connects TRBV6-9 to TRBJ2-6; TRBD2 matches at 10 bases. Germline trimming cut 10 bases from V and 2 bases from J; bases unmatched to any gene: 8. The CDR3 sequence is 16 residues long. Germline V lookup: CDR1 MNHGY, CDR2 SVAAGI. CDR3 residues: CAKAGLAVTGANVLTF. Here the CDR3 DNA reads TGTGCCAAAGCAGGACTAGCGGTTACTGGGGCCAACGTCCTGACTTTC.

The chain carries TRBV19 and TRBJ1-6, with D possibly being TRBD1 (6 bases). The germline V gene encodes CDR1 LNHDA and CDR2 SQIVND (reference sequence). The germline V and J ends were trimmed by 7 bases and 12 bases, with 19 bases remaining between them. The CDR3 is 14 residues long. For the CDR3, the DNA is TGTGCCAGTAACACCCCCAGGGACATCGGACCCCTCCACTTT. It translates to CASNTPRDIGPLHF.

This chain joins TRBV27 and TRBJ1-2; D remains ambiguous. Germline loops: CDR1 MNHEY, CDR2 SMNVEV (reference sequence). The CDR3 is 16 residues long. Trimming shortened V by 1 base and J by 1 base, and 13 bases separated the two germline ends. The CDR3 sequence: CASSLLSPPGNYGYTF. CDR3 sequence (DNA): TGTGCCAGCAGTTTATTATCTCCCCCGGGTAACTATGGCTACACCTTC.

The V gene is TRBV5-6, the J gene TRBJ1-5; 7 bases are shared with TRBD1. Germline V CDR1 and CDR2: SGHDT, YYEEEE. The CDR3 sequence is 16 residues long. Trimming took 4 bases from V and 0 from J; bases not matched to a gene: 7. The CDR3 region is CASSTGTAYSNQPQHF. CDR3 bases: TGTGCCAGCAGCACCGGGACAGCTTATAGCAATCAGCCCCAGCATTTT.

The DNA of the CDR3 is TGCGCCAGCAGTGAGTTGAGCGGGAGTGTCGGGGAGCTGTTTTTT. This translates into CASSELSGSVGELFF. The chain has TRBV10-1 and TRBJ2-2; 8 bases agree with TRBD2. Germline V lookup: CDR1 WNHNN, CDR2 SYGVQD (reference sequence). The CDR3 runs 15 residues. After removal of 1 base from V and 7 bases from J, the junction contained 5 bases not matched to a gene.

V usage is TRBV7-6 and J usage is TRBJ2-7; D unclear. Per germline, CDR1 SGHVS and CDR2 FNYEAQ. V was shortened by 0 bases and J by 2 bases, with 8 bases between the two germline ends. There are 14 residues in the CDR3. DNA for the CDR3: TGTGCCAGCAGCTTAGCGGTGACCCCCTACGAGCAGTACTTC. As protein: CASSLAVTPYEQYF.

The chain couples TRBV4-3 to TRBJ2-2; 10 bases agree with TRBD2. From germline, CDR1 is LGHNA and CDR2 YSLEER. This CDR3 is built from 20 residues. V shed 0 bases, J shed 2 bases, and the junction held 12 bases outside the gene matches. This chain's CDR3 is CASSQDWGTAGGLNTGELFF. The CDR3 region has the DNA TGCGCCAGCAGCCAAGATTGGGGGACAGCGGGAGGGCTAAACACCGGGGAGCTGTTTTTT.

This chain's CDR3 is CASSLASGREETQYF. The DNA for the CDR3 is TGCGCCAGCAGCTTGGCCAGTGGCAGAGAAGAGACCCAGTACTTC. The chain uses TRBV5-1 and TRBJ2-5; D ambiguous. The V end lost 0 bases, the J end lost 3 bases, and 12 bases lay between the germline ends. The V gene's germline CDR1 is SGHRS and CDR2 YFSETQ. The CDR3 has 15 amino acids.